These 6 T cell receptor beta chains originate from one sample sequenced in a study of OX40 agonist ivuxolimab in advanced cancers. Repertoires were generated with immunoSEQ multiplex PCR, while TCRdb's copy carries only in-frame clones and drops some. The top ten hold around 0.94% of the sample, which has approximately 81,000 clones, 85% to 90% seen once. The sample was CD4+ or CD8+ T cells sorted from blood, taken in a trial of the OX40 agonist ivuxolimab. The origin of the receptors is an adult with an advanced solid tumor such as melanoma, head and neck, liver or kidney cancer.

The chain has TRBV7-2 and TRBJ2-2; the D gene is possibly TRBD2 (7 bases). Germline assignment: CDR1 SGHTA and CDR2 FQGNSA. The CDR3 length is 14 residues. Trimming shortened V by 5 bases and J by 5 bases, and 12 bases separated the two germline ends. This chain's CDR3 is CASSLGGRTGELFF. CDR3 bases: TGTGCCAGCAGCCTCGGGGGGCGTACCGGGGAGCTGTTTTTT.

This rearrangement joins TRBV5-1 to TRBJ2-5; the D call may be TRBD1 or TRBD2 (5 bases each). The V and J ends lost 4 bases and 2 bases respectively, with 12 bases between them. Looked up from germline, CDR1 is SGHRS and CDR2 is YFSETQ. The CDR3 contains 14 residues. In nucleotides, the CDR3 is TGCGCCAGCAGCACCGGGACGTCGCAAGAGACCCAGTACTTC. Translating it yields CASSTGTSQETQYF.

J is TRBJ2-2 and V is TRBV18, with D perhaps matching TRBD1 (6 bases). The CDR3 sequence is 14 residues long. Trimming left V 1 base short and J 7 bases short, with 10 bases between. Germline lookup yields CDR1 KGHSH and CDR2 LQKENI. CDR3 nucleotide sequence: TGTGCCAGCTCACCACGGCTACAGGGCGGGGAGCTGTTTTTT. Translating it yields CASSPRLQGGELFF.

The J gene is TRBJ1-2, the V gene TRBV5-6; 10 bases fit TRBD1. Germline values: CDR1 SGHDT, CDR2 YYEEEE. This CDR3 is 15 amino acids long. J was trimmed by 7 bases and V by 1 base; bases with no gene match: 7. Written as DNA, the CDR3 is TGTGCCAGCAGCTTGACCGGGACAGGGGACGGTGGCTACACCTTC. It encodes CASSLTGTGDGGYTF.

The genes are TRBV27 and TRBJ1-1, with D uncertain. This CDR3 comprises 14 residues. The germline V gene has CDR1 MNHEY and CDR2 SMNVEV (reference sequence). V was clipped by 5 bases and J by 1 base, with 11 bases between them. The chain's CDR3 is CASSHGVGNTEAFF. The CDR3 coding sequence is TGTGCCAGCAGTCACGGGGTCGGGAACACTGAAGCTTTCTTT.

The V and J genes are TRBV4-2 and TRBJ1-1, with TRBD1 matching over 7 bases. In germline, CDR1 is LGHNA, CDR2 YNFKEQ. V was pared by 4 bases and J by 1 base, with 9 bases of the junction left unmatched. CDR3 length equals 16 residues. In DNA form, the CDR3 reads TGTGCCAGCAGCCCCCAAGGCCGGACAGGGAACACTGAAGCTTTCTTT. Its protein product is CASSPQGRTGNTEAFF.